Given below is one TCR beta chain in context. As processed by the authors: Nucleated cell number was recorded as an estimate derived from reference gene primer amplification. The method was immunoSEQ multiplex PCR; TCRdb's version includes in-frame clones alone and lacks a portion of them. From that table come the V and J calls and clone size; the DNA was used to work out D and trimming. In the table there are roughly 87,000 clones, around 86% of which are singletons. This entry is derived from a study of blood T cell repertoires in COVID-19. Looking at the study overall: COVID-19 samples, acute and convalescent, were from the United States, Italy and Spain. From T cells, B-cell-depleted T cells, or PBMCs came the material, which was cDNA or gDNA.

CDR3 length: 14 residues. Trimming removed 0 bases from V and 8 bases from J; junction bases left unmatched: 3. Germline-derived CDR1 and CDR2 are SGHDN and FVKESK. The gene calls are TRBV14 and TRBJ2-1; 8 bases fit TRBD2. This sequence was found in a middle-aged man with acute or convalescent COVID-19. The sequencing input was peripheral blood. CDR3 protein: CASSQDSGIDEQFF. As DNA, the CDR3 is TGTGCCAGCAGCCAAGATAGCGGGATCGATGAGCAGTTCTTC.